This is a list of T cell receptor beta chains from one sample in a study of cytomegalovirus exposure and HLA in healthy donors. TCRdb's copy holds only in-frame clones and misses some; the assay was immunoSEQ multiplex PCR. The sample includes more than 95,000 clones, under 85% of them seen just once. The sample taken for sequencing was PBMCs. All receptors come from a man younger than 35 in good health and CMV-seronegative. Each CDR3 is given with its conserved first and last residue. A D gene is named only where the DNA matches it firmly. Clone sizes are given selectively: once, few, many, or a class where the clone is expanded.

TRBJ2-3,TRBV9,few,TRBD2,CASSSVAGGPDTQYF,TGTGCCAGCAGCTCAGTAGCGGGAGGGCCAGATACGCAGTATTTT
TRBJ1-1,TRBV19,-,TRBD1,CASRPYGTGTWNTEAFF,TGTGCCAGTAGACCCTACGGGACAGGGACTTGGAACACTGAAGCTTTCTTT
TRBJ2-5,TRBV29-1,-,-,CSVGNSLQETQYF,TGCAGCGTTGGAAACAGCCTACAAGAGACCCAGTACTTC
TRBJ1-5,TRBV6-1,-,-,CASSVLEGSGNQPQHF,TGTGCCAGCAGTGTCCTCGAGGGTAGTGGCAATCAGCCCCAGCATTTT
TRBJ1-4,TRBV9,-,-,CASSVDEGMKEKLFF,TGTGCCAGCAGCGTGGACGAGGGAATGAAGGAAAAACTGTTTTTT
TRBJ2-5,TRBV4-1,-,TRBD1,CASSREGTGGPETQYF,TGCGCCAGCAGCCGCGAGGGGACAGGGGGTCCAGAGACCCAGTACTTC
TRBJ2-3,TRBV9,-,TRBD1,CASSRLQGQPSDTQYF,TGTGCCAGCAGCCGGTTACAGGGACAGCCGTCGGATACGCAGTATTTT
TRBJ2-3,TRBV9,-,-,CASSPLEGLTDTQYF,TGTGCCAGCAGCCCTCTTGAGGGCCTCACAGATACGCAGTATTTT
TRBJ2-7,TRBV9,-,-,CASSPGQSSYEQYF,TGTGCCAGCAGCCCAGGACAGAGCTCCTACGAGCAGTACTTC
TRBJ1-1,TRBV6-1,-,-,CASSEYGGNGRNTEAFF,TGTGCCAGCAGTGAATATGGAGGGAATGGGAGGAACACTGAAGCTTTCTTT
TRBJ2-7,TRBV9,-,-,CASSVGGNAYEQYF,TGTGCCAGCAGCGTAGGCGGGAACGCCTACGAGCAGTACTTC
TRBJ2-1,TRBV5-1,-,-,CASSQEQSYNEQFF,TGCGCCAGCAGCCAGGAACAGAGTTACAATGAGCAGTTCTTC
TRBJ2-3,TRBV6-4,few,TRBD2,CASSRTSGSTDTQYF,TGTGCCAGCAGCCGGACTAGCGGGAGCACAGATACGCAGTATTTT
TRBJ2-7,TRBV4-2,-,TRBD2,CASSQDTSGGVYEQYF,TGTGCCAGCAGCCAAGATACTAGCGGCGGGGTCTACGAGCAGTACTTC
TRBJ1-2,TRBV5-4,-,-,CASSSDDYGYTF,TGTGCCAGCAGCTCAGATGACTATGGCTACACCTTC
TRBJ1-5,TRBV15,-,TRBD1,CATSRDRGNQPQHF,TGTGCCACCAGCAGGGACAGGGGTAATCAGCCCCAGCATTTT
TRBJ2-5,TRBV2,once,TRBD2,CASSGGAGVGETQYF,TGTGCCAGCAGTGGGGGAGCGGGAGTGGGAGAGACCCAGTACTTC
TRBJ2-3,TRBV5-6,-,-,CASSRPASSSTDTQYF,TGTGCCAGCAGCCGCCCCGCTAGCTCTAGCACAGATACGCAGTATTTT
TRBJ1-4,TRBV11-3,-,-,CASSDFLVTNEKLFF,TGTGCCAGCAGCGACTTCTTGGTAACTAATGAAAAACTGTTTTTT
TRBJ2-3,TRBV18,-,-,CASSPPGRGVDTQYF,TGTGCCAGCTCACCACCCGGCAGGGGTGTGGATACGCAGTATTTT
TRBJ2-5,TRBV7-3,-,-,CASSLWREETQYF,TGTGCCAGCAGCTTATGGCGGGAAGAGACCCAGTACTTC
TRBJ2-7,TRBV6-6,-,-,CASKPGLDSYEQYF,TGTGCCAGCAAACCGGGACTCGACTCCTACGAGCAGTACTTC
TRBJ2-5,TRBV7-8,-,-,CASSLGAGSRGETQYF,TGTGCCAGCAGCTTGGGTGCCGGGAGCCGCGGGGAGACCCAGTACTTC
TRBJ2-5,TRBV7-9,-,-,CASSEDAEYQETQYF,TGTGCCAGCAGCGAGGATGCAGAGTACCAAGAGACCCAGTACTTC
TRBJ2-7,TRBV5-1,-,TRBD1,CASRGQGAVMGEQYF,TGCGCCAGCCGAGGACAGGGGGCGGTTATGGGCGAGCAGTACTTC
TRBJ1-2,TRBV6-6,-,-,CASTNGYGYTF,TGTGCCAGCACCAACGGCTATGGCTACACCTTC
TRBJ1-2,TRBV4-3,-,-,CASSQSGGGWGGYTF,TGCGCCAGCAGCCAAAGTGGAGGAGGTTGGGGTGGCTACACCTTC
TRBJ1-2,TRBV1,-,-,CTSSPQGAEGYTF,TGCACCAGCAGCCCACAGGGGGCAGAAGGCTACACCTTC
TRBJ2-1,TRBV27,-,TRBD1,CASSLSPGGHEQFF,TGTGCCAGCAGTTTATCTCCAGGGGGCCATGAGCAGTTCTTC
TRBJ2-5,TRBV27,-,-,CASSLTRMSGKETQYF,TGTGCCAGCAGTTTAACCCGGATGTCAGGAAAAGAGACCCAGTACTTC
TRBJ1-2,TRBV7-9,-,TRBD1,CASSLVNRGEGYTF,TGTGCCAGCAGCTTAGTAAACAGGGGTGAAGGCTACACCTTC
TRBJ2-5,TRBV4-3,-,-,CASSQGEFGETQYF,TGCGCCAGCAGCCAAGGGGAGTTCGGAGAGACCCAGTACTTC
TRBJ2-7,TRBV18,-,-,CASSPYLGGSSYEQYF,TGTGCCAGCTCACCATACCTTGGTGGGAGCTCCTACGAGCAGTACTTC
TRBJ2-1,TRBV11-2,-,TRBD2,CASSSIRATAGDSYNEQFF,TGTGCCAGCAGCTCCATCCGAGCGACGGCGGGAGACTCCTACAATGAGCAGTTCTTC
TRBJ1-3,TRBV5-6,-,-,CASSLGLTGSSGNTIYF,TGTGCCAGCAGCCTCGGTCTAACAGGAAGCTCTGGAAACACCATATATTTT
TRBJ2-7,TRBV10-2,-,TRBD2,CASKRTSRYEQYF,TGCGCCAGCAAGAGGACTAGCCGCTACGAGCAGTACTTC
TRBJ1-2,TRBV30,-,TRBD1,CAWGGTDYGYTF,TGTGCCTGGGGCGGGACAGACTATGGCTACACCTTC
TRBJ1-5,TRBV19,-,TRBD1,CASSIGTGKGQPQHF,TGTGCCAGTAGTATCGGGACAGGGAAGGGTCAGCCCCAGCATTTT
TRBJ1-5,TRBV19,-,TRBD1,CASSRIPGQGSYSNQPQHF,TGTGCCAGTAGTAGAATACCGGGACAGGGCTCGTATAGCAATCAGCCCCAGCATTTT
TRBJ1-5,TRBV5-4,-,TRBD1,CASSQEGQGANQPQHF,TGCGCCAGCAGCCAAGAGGGACAGGGGGCCAATCAGCCCCAGCATTTT
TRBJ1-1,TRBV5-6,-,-,CASSLTGDTEAFF,TGTGCCAGCAGCTTGACAGGAGACACTGAAGCTTTCTTT
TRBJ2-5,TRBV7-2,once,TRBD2,CASSLVGTSLGVAQYF,TGTGCCAGCAGCTTAGTTGGGACTAGCCTAGGGGTGGCCCAGTACTTC
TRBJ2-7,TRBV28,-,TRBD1,CASSLMYRGKGYEQYF,TGTGCCAGCAGTTTAATGTACAGGGGAAAGGGCTACGAGCAGTACTTC
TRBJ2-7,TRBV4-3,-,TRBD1,CASSPGTGLYEQYF,TGCGCCAGCAGCCCTGGGACAGGGTTGTACGAGCAGTACTTC
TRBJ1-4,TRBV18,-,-,CASSPIEIGATNEKLFF,TGTGCCAGCTCACCGATAGAAATAGGAGCAACTAATGAAAAACTGTTTTTT
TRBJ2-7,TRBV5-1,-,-,CASRLVSASVKPYEQYF,TGCGCCAGCAGATTGGTTAGCGCTAGCGTGAAACCCTACGAGCAGTACTTC
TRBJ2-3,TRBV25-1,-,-,CASSELLGQRNTDTQYF,TGTGCCAGCAGTGAACTGCTTGGCCAACGCAACACAGATACGCAGTATTTT
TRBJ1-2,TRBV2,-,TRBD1,CASARQGHYGYTF,TGTGCCAGCGCCCGACAGGGACACTATGGCTACACCTTC
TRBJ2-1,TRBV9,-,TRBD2,CASSVGTSGYNEQFF,TGTGCCAGCAGCGTAGGGACTAGCGGCTACAATGAGCAGTTCTTC
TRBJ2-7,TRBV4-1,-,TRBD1,CASSQVHPGQGYEQYF,TGCGCCAGCAGCCAAGTCCACCCAGGACAGGGGTACGAGCAGTACTTC